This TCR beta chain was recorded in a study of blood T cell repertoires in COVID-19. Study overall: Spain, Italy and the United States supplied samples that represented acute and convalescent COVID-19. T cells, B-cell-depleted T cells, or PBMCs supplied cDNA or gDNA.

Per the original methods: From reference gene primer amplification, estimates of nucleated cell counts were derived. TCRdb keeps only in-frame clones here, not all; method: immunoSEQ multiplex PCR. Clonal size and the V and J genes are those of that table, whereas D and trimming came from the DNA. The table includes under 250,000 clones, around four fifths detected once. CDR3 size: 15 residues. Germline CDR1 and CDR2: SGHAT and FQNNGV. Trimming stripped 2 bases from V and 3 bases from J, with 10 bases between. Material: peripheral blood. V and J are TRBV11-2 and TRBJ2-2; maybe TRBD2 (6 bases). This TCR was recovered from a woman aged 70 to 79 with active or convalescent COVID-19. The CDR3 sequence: CASSLTGVDTGELFF. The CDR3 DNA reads TGTGCCAGCAGCTTAACGGGGGTGGACACCGGGGAGCTGTTTTTT.